A selection of T cell receptor beta chains follows, all from one sample in a study of cytomegalovirus exposure and HLA in healthy donors. Here immunoSEQ multiplex PCR was the method, and the copy in TCRdb shows in-frame clones only, minus some. The sample records approximately 300,000 clones, approximately 90% being singletons. Sequences were obtained from PBMCs. The origin of the receptors is a woman aged 18 to 35 in good health and CMV-seronegative. The CDR3 runs from the conserved cysteine through the conserved F or W. Fields, in order: J gene, CDR3 length, V gene, CDR3 protein.

TRBJ2-7 | 13 | TRBV7-3 | CASSSGASYEQYF
TRBJ1-2 | 14 | TRBV9 | CASSPLGQNYGYTF
TRBJ2-1 | 15 | TRBV4-3 | CASSQGSGVYNEQFF
TRBJ1-1 | 13 | TRBV9 | CASSQTANTEAFF
TRBJ2-7 | 13 | TRBV9 | CASSVTSGYEQYF
TRBJ2-5 | 16 | TRBV2 | CASSVSAGRGEETQYF
TRBJ1-3 | 15 | TRBV5-1 | CASSLFPGAGNTIYF
TRBJ2-1 | 16 | TRBV6-5 | CASSYSTSPPYNEQFF
TRBJ1-1 | 13 | TRBV30 | CAWSVNRNTEAFF
TRBJ2-5 | 13 | TRBV2 | CASRWVQGETQYF
TRBJ2-5 | 14 | TRBV28 | CASSLFSDQETQYF
TRBJ2-7 | 13 | TRBV18 | CASSDGTAYEQYF
TRBJ1-4 | 16 | TRBV4-3 | CASSQDLGQGGEKLFF
TRBJ2-1 | 13 | TRBV27 | CASSSGLYNEQFF
TRBJ2-7 | 16 | TRBV7-8 | CASTLKPGQALYEQYF
TRBJ2-7 | 15 | TRBV4-2 | CASSQEGDSSYEQYF
TRBJ2-1 | 15 | TRBV4-2 | CASSHGAEPTNEQFF
TRBJ2-7 | 17 | TRBV28 | CASSLWGTSGRRYEQYF
TRBJ1-2 | 14 | TRBV6-6 | CASSLPNTWEGYTF
TRBJ2-7 | 16 | TRBV4-3 | CASSQGAGQVAYEQYF
TRBJ2-5 | 13 | TRBV2 | CASRLQGEETQYF
TRBJ2-1 | 13 | TRBV6-5 | CASSYSAEAEQFF
TRBJ2-3 | 15 | TRBV6-5 | CASSYSRGLVDTQYF
TRBJ1-2 | 15 | TRBV27 | CASSNGQGEYGGYTF
TRBJ2-3 | 16 | TRBV5-4 | CASSSLLAGGADTQYF
TRBJ1-1 | 12 | TRBV29-1 | CSVEQGGTEAFF
TRBJ2-3 | 15 | TRBV5-1 | CASSATGDFTDTQYF